Listed here are 15 T cell receptor beta chains from one sample, sequenced in a study of T cells in Graves' hyperthyroidism and ophthalmopathy. TCR beta CDR3 regions were amplified from RNA transcripts. In the first-round RT-PCR of the TCR CDR3, the HTBI primer set was used. TCRdb processed the multiplex PCR reads anew with MiXCR; each CDR3 protein has one entry. Of hundreds of thousands of distinct CDR3 sequences listed, over 35% are singletons. What was sequenced was blood. The receptor source for this set is a man aged 18 to 29 with Graves' hyperthyroidism.

Ten or more counts support this clonotype. The rearrangement links TRBV9 to TRBJ1-1; 9 bases are shared with TRBD1. The V and J ends lost 3 bases and 7 bases, in that order; junction bases with no gene match: 4. CDR1 is SGDLS and CDR2 is YYNGEE in the germline V gene. This CDR3 region has 13 residues. The CDR3 sequence: CASSGGTGIEAFF. The DNA for the CDR3 is TGTGCCAGCAGCGGAGGGACAGGGATTGAAGCTTTCTTT.

There are many counts of this clonotype. The rearrangement joins TRBV7-9 to TRBJ2-5; D might be TRBD2 (6 bases). Germline CDR1 reads SEHNR; CDR2 reads FQNEAQ (reference sequence). The CDR3 has 14 amino acids. The V gene lost 3 bases and the J gene lost 1 base, with 9 bases spanning the gap. The CDR3, as DNA: TGTGCCAGCAGCTTCAGCGGGTCCCAAGAGACCCAGTACTTC. Protein sequence: CASSFSGSQETQYF.

This clonotype appeared many times. The genes are TRBV10-3 and TRBJ2-5, with 11 nucleotides matching TRBD1. Germline CDR1 reads ENHRY; CDR2 reads SYGVKD. V dropped 6 bases and J dropped 4; count of bases not matched to a gene: 1. The CDR3 length is 13 residues. Written as DNA, the CDR3 is TGTGCCATCAGGGACAGGGGGCGAGAGACCCAGTACTTC. Its translation: CAIRDRGRETQYF.

In regard to this clonotype: This is likely a read error, given that the CDR3 carries no conserved phenylalanine or tryptophan at its end. Because the CDR3's place on the DNA is in doubt, the DNA is left out and the CDR3 is given as listed by TCRdb. The genes are TRBV2 and TRBJ1-6. The germline gives CDR1 SNHLY, CDR2 FYNNEI. From its first to its last residue, the CDR3 has 9 amino acids. Here the CDR3 reads CASSVPLSG.

The gene calls are TRBV7-9 and TRBJ2-7; TRBD2 aligns across 7 bases. Germline values: CDR1 SEHNR, CDR2 FQNEAQ (reference sequence). After removal of 5 bases from V and 3 bases from J, the junction contained 10 bases not matched to a gene. This CDR3 contains 15 residues. The CDR3 DNA follows: TGTGCCAGCAGCCAAGAGTGGTCTAGCGGCTACGAGCAGTACTTC. Translating gives CASSQEWSSGYEQYF.

The chain recombines TRBV6-2 or TRBV6-3 with TRBJ2-5; no clear D gene. The germline V and J ends were trimmed by 2 bases and 3 bases, with 4 bases remaining between them. From germline, CDR1 is MNHEY and CDR2 SVGEGT. This CDR3 is 12 amino acids long. CDR3 coding DNA: TGTGCCAGCAGTTACGTCGAAGAGACCCAGTACTTC. Translating gives CASSYVEETQYF.

The V and J genes are TRBV7-3 and TRBJ2-5; 7 positions agree with TRBD1. The junction had 3 bases not matched to a gene; V was cut back by 5 bases and J by 0 bases. CDR3 length: 14 residues. Germline CDR1 and CDR2: SGHTA and FQGTGA. Written as DNA, the CDR3 is TGTGCCAGCAGCCCGACAGGGCACCAAGAGACCCAGTACTTC. It specifies CASSPTGHQETQYF.

Notes on this clonotype: Sequence at one end of the junction differs from germline and may be a read error. CDR3 protein: CSATGGGGRGGNTVYF. CDR3 nucleotides: TGCAGTGCTACAGGTGGCGGGGGACGGGGTGGAAACACCGTATATTTT. The chain carries TRBV20-1 and TRBJ1-3; D perhaps matches TRBD1 (5 bases). The CDR3 consists of 16 residues. CDR1 is DFQATT, CDR2 SNEGSKA, per germline (reference sequence).

In its sample, this clonotype was seen a few times. Relative to the germline gene, one junction end is altered; a read error may explain this. The gene calls are TRBV25-1 and TRBJ1-4; 10 nucleotides align to TRBD1. This CDR3 region has 12 residues. CDR1 MGHDK and CDR2 SYGVNS come from the germline V gene. In DNA, the CDR3 is TGCGCCAGCAGGACAGGGGGAGAAAAACTGTTTTTT. It specifies CASRTGGEKLFF.

This clonotype has at least ten counts. This CDR3 reads CSVEENMNTEAFF. CDR3 nucleotide sequence: TGCAGCGTTGAAGAGAATATGAACACTGAAGCTTTCTTT. The chain recombines TRBV29-1 with TRBJ1-1; D not resolved. CDR1 and CDR2 (germline): SQVTM, ANQGSEA. V dropped 0 bases and J dropped 0 bases, with 5 bases sitting between them. The CDR3 spans 13 residues.

J is TRBJ2-7 and V is TRBV7-9; D may correspond to TRBD1 or TRBD2 (5 bases each). The CDR3 is 14 residues long. Germline V gene lookup returns CDR1 SEHNR and CDR2 FQNEAQ (reference sequence). Deletions cut 5 bases from V and 3 bases from J, with 14 bases between. The DNA for the CDR3 is TGTGCCAGCAGCGACCGGGACCTCCGCTACGAGCAGTACTTC. Amino acid sequence: CASSDRDLRYEQYF.

This clonotype was found a few times. V gene TRBV4-1 combines with J gene TRBJ1-5; D not resolved. Germline CDR1 reads MGHRA; CDR2 reads YSYEKL. This CDR3 contains 15 residues. The germline V and J ends were trimmed by 0 bases and 7 bases, with 13 bases remaining between them. The CDR3 DNA is TGCGCCAGCAGCCAAGACGGTCGGGGAGGGCAGCCCCAGCATTTT. This sequence encodes CASSQDGRGGQPQHF.

The table lists this clonotype with many counts. V usage is TRBV7-9 and J usage is TRBJ2-7, with D unresolved. The CDR3 covers 12 residues. Germline CDR1 is SEHNR and CDR2 is FQNEAQ (reference sequence). Trimming removed 5 bases from V and 3 bases from J, with 8 bases in between. The DNA for the CDR3 is TGTGCCAGCAGCGTAGGCTTCTACGAGCAGTACTTC. Protein sequence: CASSVGFYEQYF. Combining the CDR3 with reference TRBV7-9 and TRBJ2-7 gives the whole variable domain DTGVSQNPRHKITKRGQNVTFRCDPISEHNRLYWYRQTLGQGPEFLTYFQNEAQLEKSRLLSDRFSAERPKGSFSTLEIQRTEQGDSAMYLCASSVGFYEQYFGPGTRLTVT.

This clonotype was seen just once. The chain joins TRBV7-2 to TRBJ2-2; D unclear. The germline V gene has CDR1 SGHTA and CDR2 FQGNSA. This CDR3 spans 14 amino acids. Trimming cost V 6 bases and J 1 base, with 9 bases left between them. The CDR3 coding sequence is TGTGCCAGCAGTTTTCCTGGGAACACCGGGGAGCTGTTTTTT. Its protein product is CASSFPGNTGELFF.

This clonotype was picked up many times. The rearrangement links TRBV9 to TRBJ1-2; possibly TRBD1 for D (5 bases). This CDR3 region has 12 residues. Per germline, CDR1 SGDLS and CDR2 YYNGEE. With 4 bases removed from V and 6 bases from J, the gap between germline ends came to 10 bases. The CDR3 reads CASSTLGDGYTF. CDR3 in DNA: TGTGCCAGCAGCACTTTAGGGGATGGCTACACCTTC.